Presented here are 14 T cell receptor beta chains from one specimen sequenced in a study of T cell clonality in common variable immunodeficiency. Clones were sequenced by immunoSEQ multiplex PCR, and TCRdb holds only the in-frame ones, with some missing. Singletons are absent from the sample, which has roughly 30,000 clones. Sequences were obtained from peripheral blood mononuclear cells. The receptors derive from a person between 18 and 75 years old in good health.

This clone was picked up many times. The read gets to within 3 residues of the CDR3 end, and the germline J gene fills in the rest. The V and J genes are TRBV2 and TRBJ2-1, with 12 bases identical to TRBD2. Looked up from germline, CDR1 is SNHLY and CDR2 is FYNNEI. V shed 5 bases, J shed 7 bases, and the junction held 6 bases outside the gene matches. The CDR3 covers 15 residues. The CDR3 loop is CASSQTSGRGNEQFF. The sequenced part of the CDR3 DNA is TGTGCCAGCAGTCAGACTAGCGGGAGAGGGAATGAG.

Points on this clone: The read is 3 residues too short to cover the CDR3 end, so that end is filled in from the germline J gene. Different DNA sequences within this sample yield the same CDR3. The chain employs TRBV2 and TRBJ2-7; 7 bases fit TRBD1. The V and J ends lost 5 bases and 0 bases, in that order; junction bases with no gene match: 7. The CDR3 is 15 amino acids. Looked up from germline, CDR1 is SNHLY and CDR2 is FYNNEI. The chain's CDR3 is CASSLARDSSYEQYF. The covered CDR3 bases are TGTGCCAGCAGTCTCGCCCGGGACAGCTCCTACGAG.

This clone came up many times. The observed sequence ends 3 residues before the CDR3 terminus, with the missing tail filled in from the germline J gene. This chain connects TRBV30 to TRBJ2-3; the D gene is possibly TRBD2 (5 bases). There are 14 residues in the CDR3. Germline values: CDR1 GTSNPN, CDR2 SVGIG (reference sequence). Trimming took off 2 bases at V and 2 bases at J, with 11 bases between the two ends. CDR3 bases read: TGTGCCTGGAGTCAACTAGTGACCACAGATACG. Protein product: CAWSQLVTTDT. The full CDR3 reads CAWSQLVTTDTQYF. Together with reference TRBV30 and TRBJ2-3, the CDR3 gives the full variable domain: SQTIHQWPATLVQPVGSPLSLECTVEGTSNPNLYWYRQAAGRGLQLLFYSVGIGQISSEVPQNLSASRPQDRQFILSSKKLLLSDSGFYLCAWSQLVTTDTQYFGPGTRLTVL.

At least ten counts were recorded for this clone. With the read ending 3 residues before the CDR3 end, the germline J gene is used to fill in that end. The gene calls are TRBV30 and TRBJ2-1; 9 nucleotides agree with TRBD1. The germline V gene encodes CDR1 GTSNPN and CDR2 SVGIG (reference sequence). V lost 4 bases to trimming and J lost 5 bases; unmatched junction nucleotides: 6. The CDR3 runs to 14 residues. CDR3 DNA (partial): TGTGCCTGGAACCGGGACAGGGCCGACAATGAG. Residues: CAWNRDRADNE. The CDR3 as a whole reads CAWNRDRADNEQFF.

As regards this clone: Read coverage stops 3 residues before the CDR3 terminus; the germline J gene supplies the remainder. The chain employs TRBV30 and TRBJ2-7; D possibly corresponds to TRBD2 (7 bases). Trimming took 1 base from V and 3 from J, leaving 19 bases between them. This CDR3 has 16 amino acids. Germline CDR1 reads GTSNPN; CDR2 reads SVGIG (reference sequence). Here the CDR3 reads CAWSGRRGGRFYEQYF. The part of the CDR3 DNA that was read is TGTGCCTGGAGTGGCCGGAGGGGGGGGCGCTTCTACGAG.

This clone was observed many times. The CDR3 end is not reached by the read, which stops 3 residues before it; the germline J gene fills it in. This chain joins TRBV30 and TRBJ2-2, with D perhaps TRBD2 (5 bases). V lost 2 bases, J lost 6 bases, and 16 bases lay in between. This CDR3 spans 15 amino acids. Germline V lookup: CDR1 GTSNPN, CDR2 SVGIG (reference sequence). CDR3 DNA, as far as it was read: TGTGCCTGGAGTCCCACTAGGAGTGGGGCCGGGGAG. It yields the protein CAWSPTRSGAGE. Given in full, the CDR3 is CAWSPTRSGAGELFF.

This clone was found many times. From the germline J gene comes the end of the CDR3, since the read stops 3 residues before it. The chain recombines TRBV12-3 or TRBV12-4 with TRBJ1-6, with D hard to call. CDR3 length equals 14 residues. The germline V and J ends were trimmed by 3 bases and 4 bases, with 7 bases remaining between them. This CDR3 reads CASSFQRYNSPLHF. The DNA read from the CDR3 is TGTGCCAGCAGTTTTCAGCGATATAATTCACCC.

This clone was seen repeatedly, ten times or more. With the read ending 3 residues before the CDR3 end, the germline J gene is used to fill in that end. This chain connects TRBV12-5 to TRBJ2-5; TRBD1 matches 10 bases. Germline CDR1 and CDR2: LGHNT and FRNRAP. The CDR3 consists of 15 residues. Trimming at V came to 5 bases and at J to 5 bases, leaving 8 bases not matched to a gene. CDR3 DNA, as far as it was read: TGTGCTAGTGGTCCTGGACAGGGGGTTCGGGAGACC. Protein product: CASGPGQGVRET. In full, the CDR3 reads CASGPGQGVRETQYF.

This clone has a count of ten or more. The read is 3 residues too short to cover the CDR3 end, so that end is filled in from the germline J gene. V is TRBV6-2 or TRBV6-3 and J is TRBJ2-1; tentative D call: TRBD2 (6 bases). The V gene's germline CDR1 is MNHEY and CDR2 SVGEGT. This CDR3 is 11 amino acids long. Trimming pared 5 bases from V and 9 bases from J, leaving 8 bases between. The CDR3 DNA, read in part, is TGTGCCAGCAGTCACGGGGGTGAG. It specifies CASSHGGE. The entire CDR3 protein is CASSHGGEQFF.

In its sample, this clone was seen many times. The read gets to within 3 residues of the CDR3 end, and the germline J gene fills in the rest. The chain uses TRBV20-1 and TRBJ1-5; 9 bases fit TRBD1. After removal of 6 bases from V and 3 bases from J, the junction contained 12 bases not matched to a gene. This CDR3 region has 16 residues. Germline loops: CDR1 DFQATT, CDR2 SNEGSKA (reference sequence). This CDR3 reads CSALNQGQGVNQPQHF. CDR3 DNA (partial): TGCAGTGCGCTGAACCAGGGACAGGGCGTCAATCAGCCC.

This clone was seen ten or more times. The CDR3 is cut off 3 residues early in the read; its end comes from the germline J gene. The V call is TRBV20-1, the J call TRBJ1-6; TRBD1 is a possible D gene (6 bases). The CDR3 extends over 13 amino acids. The germline CDR1 and CDR2 sequences are DFQATT and SNEGSKA (reference sequence). The V end lost 5 bases, the J end lost 4 bases, and 9 bases lay between the germline ends. The part of the CDR3 DNA that was read is TGCAGTGCTGTGACAGGTTATAATTCACCC. Translation: CSAVTGYNSP. The complete CDR3 sequence is CSAVTGYNSPLHF.

There are many counts of this clone. The read ends 3 residues before the CDR3 terminus; that terminus is restored from the germline J gene. The chain combines TRBV7-3 with TRBJ2-5; 9 nucleotides align to TRBD2. CDR1 is SGHTA, CDR2 FQGTGA, per germline. V dropped 3 bases and J dropped 4; count of bases not matched to a gene: 9. The CDR3 covers 16 residues. The CDR3 here is CASSFVGGGDRETQYF. Partial CDR3 DNA: TGTGCCAGCAGCTTTGTGGGCGGGGGGGATAGAGAGACC.

This clone was counted ten times or more. The sequenced fragment ends 3 residues before the CDR3 boundary, so the rest is inferred from the germline J gene. The gene calls are TRBV6-4 and TRBJ2-6, with 12 positions matching TRBD2. The CDR3 has 17 residues. The V gene's germline CDR1 is MRHNA and CDR2 SNTAGT. The junction had 2 bases not matched to a gene; V was cut back by 1 base and J by 4 bases. CDR3 bases read: TGTGCCAGCAGTGACTGGACTAGCGGGACCGGGGCCAACGTC. Its protein product is CASSDWTSGTGANV. The entire CDR3 is CASSDWTSGTGANVLTF.

This clone showed up many times. The read terminates 3 residues ahead of where the CDR3 ends, so the germline J gene completes it. This chain links TRBV19 with TRBJ1-4; D call uncertain. This CDR3 is built from 12 residues. V lost 2 bases and J lost 8, with 6 bases in between. CDR1 and CDR2 from the germline V gene are LNHDA and SQIVND (reference sequence). The sequenced CDR3 bases are TGTGCCAGTAGTATAATCGGGGAAAAA. This gives the protein CASSIIGEK. The complete CDR3 protein is CASSIIGEKLFF.